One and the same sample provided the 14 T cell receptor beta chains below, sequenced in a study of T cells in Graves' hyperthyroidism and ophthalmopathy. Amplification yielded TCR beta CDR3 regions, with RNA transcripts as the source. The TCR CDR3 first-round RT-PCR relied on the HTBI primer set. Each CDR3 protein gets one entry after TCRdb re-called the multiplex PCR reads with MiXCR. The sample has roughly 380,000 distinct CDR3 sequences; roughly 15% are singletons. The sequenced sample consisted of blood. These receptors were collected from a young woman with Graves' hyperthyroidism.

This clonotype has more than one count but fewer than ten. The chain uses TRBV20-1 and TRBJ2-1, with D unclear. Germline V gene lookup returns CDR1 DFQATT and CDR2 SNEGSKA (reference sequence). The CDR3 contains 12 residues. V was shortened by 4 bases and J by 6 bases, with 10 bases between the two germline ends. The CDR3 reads CSAISSVNEQFF. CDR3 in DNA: TGCAGTGCTATTAGCAGCGTCAATGAGCAGTTCTTC.

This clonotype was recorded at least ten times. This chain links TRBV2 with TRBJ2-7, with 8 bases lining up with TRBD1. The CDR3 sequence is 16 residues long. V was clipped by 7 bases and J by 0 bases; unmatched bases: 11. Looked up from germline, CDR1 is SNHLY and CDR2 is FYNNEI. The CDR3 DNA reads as TGTGCCAGCATACGAACCGGGACAGGCGCCTCCTACGAGCAGTACTTC. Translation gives CASIRTGTGASYEQYF.

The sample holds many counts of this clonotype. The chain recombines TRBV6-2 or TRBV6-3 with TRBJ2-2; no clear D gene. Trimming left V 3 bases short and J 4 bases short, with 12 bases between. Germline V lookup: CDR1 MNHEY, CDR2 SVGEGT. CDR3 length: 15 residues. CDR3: CASSYGASGTGELFF. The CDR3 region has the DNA TGTGCCAGCAGTTATGGTGCGTCCGGCACCGGGGAGCTGTTTTTT.

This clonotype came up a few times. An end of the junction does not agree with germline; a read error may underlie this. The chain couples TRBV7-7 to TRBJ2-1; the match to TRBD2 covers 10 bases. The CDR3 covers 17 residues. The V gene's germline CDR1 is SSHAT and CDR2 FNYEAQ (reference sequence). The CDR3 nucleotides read TGTGCTAGCAGCTTAGGCCCCGGGACTAGCGCATACAATGAGCAGTTCTTC. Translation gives CASSLGPGTSAYNEQFF.

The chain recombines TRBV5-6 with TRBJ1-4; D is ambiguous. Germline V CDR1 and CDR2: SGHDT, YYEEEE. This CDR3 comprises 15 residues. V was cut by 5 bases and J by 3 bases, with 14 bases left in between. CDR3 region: CASSSTGWANEKLFF. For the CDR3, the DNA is TGTGCCAGCAGTAGCACCGGGTGGGCTAATGAAAAACTGTTTTTT.

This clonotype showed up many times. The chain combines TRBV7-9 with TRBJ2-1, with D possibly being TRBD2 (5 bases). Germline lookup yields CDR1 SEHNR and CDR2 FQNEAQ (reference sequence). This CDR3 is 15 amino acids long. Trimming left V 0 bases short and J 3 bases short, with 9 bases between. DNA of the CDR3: TGTGCCAGCAGCTTAGCGGGAGTAAGCTACAATGAGCAGTTCTTC. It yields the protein CASSLAGVSYNEQFF.

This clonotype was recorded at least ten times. The CDR3 nucleotides read TGTGCCAGCAGAGCCGGGACGGAAGAGACCCAGTACTTC. This encodes CASRAGTEETQYF. V gene TRBV7-2 combines with J gene TRBJ2-5; TRBD1 or TRBD2 may be the D gene (5 bases each). Germline lookup yields CDR1 SGHTA and CDR2 FQGNSA. V shed 6 bases and J shed 3 bases, with 11 bases lying between them. The length of the CDR3 is 13 residues.

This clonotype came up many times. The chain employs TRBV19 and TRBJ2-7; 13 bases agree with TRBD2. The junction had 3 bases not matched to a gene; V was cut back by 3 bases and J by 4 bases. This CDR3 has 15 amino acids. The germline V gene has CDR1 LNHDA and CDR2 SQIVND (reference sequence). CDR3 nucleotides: TGTGCCAGTAGTATGGGACTAGCGGGGAGTTACGAGCAGTACTTC. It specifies CASSMGLAGSYEQYF.

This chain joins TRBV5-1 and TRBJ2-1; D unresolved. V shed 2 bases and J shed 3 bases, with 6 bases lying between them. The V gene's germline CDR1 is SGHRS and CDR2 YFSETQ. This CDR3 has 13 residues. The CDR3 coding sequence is TGCGCCAGCAGCTTCAACATCTACAATGAGCAGTTCTTC. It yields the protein CASSFNIYNEQFF.

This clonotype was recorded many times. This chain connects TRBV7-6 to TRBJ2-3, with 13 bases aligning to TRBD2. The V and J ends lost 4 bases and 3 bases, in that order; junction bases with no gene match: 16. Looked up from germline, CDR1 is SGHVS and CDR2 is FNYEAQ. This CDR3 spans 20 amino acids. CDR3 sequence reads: CASSYTLLSGTSGTTDTQYF. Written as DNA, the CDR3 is TGTGCCAGCAGCTACACTCTCCTATCCGGGACTAGCGGGACTACAGATACGCAGTATTTT.

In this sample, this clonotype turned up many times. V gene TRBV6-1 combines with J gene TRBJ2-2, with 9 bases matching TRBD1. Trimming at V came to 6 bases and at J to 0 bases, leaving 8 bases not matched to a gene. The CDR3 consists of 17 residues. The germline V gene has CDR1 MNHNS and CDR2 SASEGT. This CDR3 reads CASRADRGGPNTGELFF. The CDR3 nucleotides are TGTGCCAGCAGGGCCGACAGGGGGGGACCGAACACCGGGGAGCTGTTTTTT.

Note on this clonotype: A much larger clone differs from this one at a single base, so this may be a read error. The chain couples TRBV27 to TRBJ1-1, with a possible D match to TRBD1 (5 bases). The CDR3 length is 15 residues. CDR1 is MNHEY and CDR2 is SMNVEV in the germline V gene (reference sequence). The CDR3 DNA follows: TGTGCCGGCAGCGTATCCGGGACGGTGAACACTGAAGCTTTCTTT. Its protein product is CAGSVSGTVNTEAFF.

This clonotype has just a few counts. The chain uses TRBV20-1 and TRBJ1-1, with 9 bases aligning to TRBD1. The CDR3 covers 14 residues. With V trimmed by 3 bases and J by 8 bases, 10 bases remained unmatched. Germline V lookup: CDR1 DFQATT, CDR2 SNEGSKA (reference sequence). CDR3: CSARAGTGINEAFF. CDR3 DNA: TGCAGTGCTAGGGCCGGGACAGGGATAAACGAAGCTTTCTTT.

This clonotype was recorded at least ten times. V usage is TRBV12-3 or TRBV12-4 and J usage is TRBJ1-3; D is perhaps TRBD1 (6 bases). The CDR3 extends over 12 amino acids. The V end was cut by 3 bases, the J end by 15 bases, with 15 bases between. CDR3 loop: CASSLNGGGKYF. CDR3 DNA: TGTGCCAGCAGTTTGAACGGGGGCGGTAAATATTTT.